One sample yielded the 8 T cell receptor beta chains listed below, sequenced in a study of blood T cell repertoires in COVID-19. The assay was immunoSEQ multiplex PCR, and TCRdb's table has in-frame clones only and misses some. The table includes 270,000 or so clones, 80% to 90% detected once. The sample comprised peripheral blood. The receptors originated from a woman aged 45 to 65 who had recovered from COVID-19.

The chain is built from TRBV6-6 and TRBJ2-7; D may be TRBD1 (6 bases). V lost 0 bases and J lost 3, with 15 bases in between. CDR3 size: 16 residues. Germline V gene sequence: CDR1 MNHNY, CDR2 SVGAGI (reference sequence). The CDR3 DNA sequence: TGTGCCAGCAGTTACTCTAGGCCGGGACAAAACTACGAGCAGTACTTC. Its protein is CASSYSRPGQNYEQYF.

In this sample, this clone turned up a few times. V is TRBV4-3 and J is TRBJ2-5; the match to TRBD2 covers 7 bases. This CDR3 has 15 residues. The V gene end was trimmed by 4 bases and the J gene end by 2 bases; junction bases not matched to a gene: 7. Germline CDR1 reads LGHNA; CDR2 reads YSLEER. The CDR3: CASSRRGSGQETQYF. As DNA, the CDR3 is TGCGCCAGCAGCCGAAGGGGTAGCGGGCAAGAGACCCAGTACTTC.

The chain recombines TRBV9 with TRBJ2-7, with a weak D call TRBD2 (5 bases). Germline V gene data show CDR1 as SGDLS and CDR2 as YYNGEE. V gave up 4 bases and J gave up 1 base, with 9 bases separating them. There are 13 residues in the CDR3. This chain's CDR3 is CASSPTGSYEQYF. The CDR3 DNA reads as TGTGCCAGCAGCCCCACGGGGTCCTACGAGCAGTACTTC.

The CDR3: CASSLITGTYEQYF. CDR3 DNA: TGTGCCAGCAGCTTGATAACAGGTACCTACGAGCAGTACTTC. This chain joins TRBV11-2 and TRBJ2-7; D perhaps matches TRBD1 (5 bases). The CDR3 spans 14 residues. Germline V gene data show CDR1 as SGHAT and CDR2 as FQNNGV. Trimming took off 3 bases at V and 2 bases at J, with 11 bases between the two ends. Looking up the rest from reference TRBV11-2 and TRBJ2-7 gives the full variable domain: EAGVAQSPRYKIIEKRQSVAFWCNPISGHATLYWYQQILGQGPKLLIQFQNNGVVDDSQLPKDRFSAERLKGVDSTLKIQPAKLEDSAVYLCASSLITGTYEQYFGPGTRLTVT.

Only one count was recorded for this clone. The chain carries TRBV18 and TRBJ2-5; 8 nucleotides match TRBD1. Germline V gene lookup returns CDR1 KGHSH and CDR2 LQKENI. CDR3 length: 15 amino acids. Trimming at V came to 0 bases and at J to 5 bases, leaving 5 bases not matched to a gene. DNA for the CDR3: TGTGCCAGCTCACCACCTCAGGGGGCGAGGGAGACCCAGTACTTC. As protein: CASSPPQGARETQYF.

This clone was picked up one time. The chain employs TRBV6-2 or TRBV6-3 and TRBJ2-4; 7 bases fit TRBD2. CDR1 is MNHEY, CDR2 SVGEGT, per germline. The trim removed 6 bases at V and 1 base at J, leaving 9 bases unmatched. CDR3 size: 16 residues. The CDR3 DNA reads as TGTGCCAGCAGCCTCGGGGGTAGCGGGGCCAAAAACATTCAGTACTTC. Translation: CASSLGGSGAKNIQYF.

This clone has just one count. The V gene is TRBV28, the J gene TRBJ1-3; 7 nucleotides agree with TRBD1. CDR1 and CDR2 (germline): MDHEN, SYDVKM. Germline trimming cut 4 bases from V and 0 bases from J; bases unmatched to any gene: 6. The CDR3 runs 16 residues. This CDR3 reads CASSSPQGHSGNTIYF. CDR3 DNA: TGTGCCAGCAGTTCACCACAGGGGCACTCTGGAAACACCATATATTTT.

The chain joins TRBV4-2 to TRBJ2-7; D possibly corresponds to TRBD1 (6 bases). The germline V and J ends were trimmed by 4 bases and 3 bases, with 10 bases remaining between them. In germline, CDR1 is LGHNA, CDR2 YNFKEQ. This CDR3 has 13 amino acids. CDR3 DNA sequence: TGTGCCAGCAGCCGGGACACTAACTACGAGCAGTACTTC. It specifies CASSRDTNYEQYF.